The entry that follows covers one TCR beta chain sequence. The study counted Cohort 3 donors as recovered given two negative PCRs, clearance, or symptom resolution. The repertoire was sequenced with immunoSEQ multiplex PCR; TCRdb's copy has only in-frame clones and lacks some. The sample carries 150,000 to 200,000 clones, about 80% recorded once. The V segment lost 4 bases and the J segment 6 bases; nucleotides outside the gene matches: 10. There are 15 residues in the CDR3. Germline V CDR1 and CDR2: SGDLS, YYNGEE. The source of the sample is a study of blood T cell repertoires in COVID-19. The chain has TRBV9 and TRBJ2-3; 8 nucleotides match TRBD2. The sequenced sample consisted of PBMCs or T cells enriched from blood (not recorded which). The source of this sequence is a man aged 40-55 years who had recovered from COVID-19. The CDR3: CASSNVGGAMDTQYF. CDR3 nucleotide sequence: TGTGCCAGCAGCAACGTCGGGGGGGCCATGGATACGCAGTATTTT.